This is a list of T cell receptor beta chains from one sample in a study of tumor-infiltrating lymphocytes in primary liver carcinoma. From the multiplex PCR reads, TCRdb called clonotypes with MiXCR, one entry per CDR3 protein. This repertoire shows hundreds of thousands of distinct CDR3 sequences, approximately 58% found once; its top ten account for over 15%. The sequenced sample was peripheral blood. Every receptor here comes from a woman in her twenties or thirties with primary liver carcinoma and hepatitis B virus infection. CDR3s include the opening cysteine and the closing phenylalanine or tryptophan. Fields, in order: J gene, V gene, D gene, clone size, CDR3 protein, CDR3 DNA. A D gene is named only where the DNA matches it firmly. Rows give clone size only sometimes, using once, few, many, or a class for an expanded clone.

j_gene: TRBJ1-5
v_gene: TRBV12-3/TRBV12-4
d_gene: .
abundance: many
CDR3aa: CASGYSASNQPQHF
CDR3nt: TGTGCCAGCGGATATTCGGCTAGCAATCAGCCCCAGCATTTT

j_gene: TRBJ2-1
v_gene: TRBV4-1
d_gene: TRBD2
abundance: .
CDR3aa: CASSSSGRNSYNEEFF
CDR3nt: TGCGCCAGCAGCTCTAGCGGGAGGAACTCCTACAATGAGGAGTTCTTC

j_gene: TRBJ2-3
v_gene: TRBV4-1
d_gene: .
abundance: few
CDR3aa: CASSQGTVRTTDTQYF
CDR3nt: TGCGCCAGCAGCCAAGGAACGGTCAGGACCACAGATACGCAGTATTTT

j_gene: TRBJ2-1
v_gene: TRBV6-2/TRBV6-3
d_gene: .
abundance: many
CDR3aa: CASSSRGGRFF
CDR3nt: TGTGCCAGCAGTTCGAGAGGGGGGCGGTTCTTC

j_gene: TRBJ2-2
v_gene: TRBV12-3/TRBV12-4
d_gene: TRBD2
abundance: few
CDR3aa: CASSAGLAGTTGELFF
CDR3nt: TGTGCCAGCAGTGCCGGGCTAGCGGGTACCACCGGGGAGCTGTTTTTT

j_gene: TRBJ2-2
v_gene: TRBV6-5
d_gene: TRBD2
abundance: many
CDR3aa: CASTRITSGTNTGELFF
CDR3nt: TGTGCCAGCACCCGAATAACTAGCGGCACGAACACCGGGGAGCTGTTTTTT

j_gene: TRBJ2-7
v_gene: TRBV7-9
d_gene: .
abundance: .
CDR3aa: CASSLTLGAYEQYF
CDR3nt: TGTGCCAGCAGCTTAACCTTGGGGGCCTACGAGCAGTACTTC

j_gene: TRBJ2-2
v_gene: TRBV11-2
d_gene: .
abundance: few
CDR3aa: CASSGWNVGITGELFF
CDR3nt: TGTGCCAGCAGCGGTTGGAACGTAGGAATCACCGGGGAGCTGTTCTTT

j_gene: TRBJ1-5
v_gene: TRBV6-5
d_gene: TRBD1
abundance: .
CDR3aa: CASSPTGVSNQPQHF
CDR3nt: TGTGCCAGCAGCCCCACAGGGGTTAGCAATCAGCCCCAGCATTTT

j_gene: TRBJ2-2
v_gene: TRBV4-3
d_gene: TRBD2
abundance: .
CDR3aa: CASSQDQIGLVLTGELFF
CDR3nt: TGCGCCAGCAGCCAAGATCAGATTGGACTAGTCCTCACCGGGGAGCTGTTTTTT

j_gene: TRBJ1-1
v_gene: TRBV6-5
d_gene: .
abundance: few
CDR3aa: CASSYSDTEAFF
CDR3nt: TGTGCCAGCAGTTATTCGGACACTGAAGCTTTCTTT

j_gene: TRBJ1-4
v_gene: TRBV6-5
d_gene: TRBD1
abundance: .
CDR3aa: CASSYSGTENATNGKLFF
CDR3nt: TGTGCCAGCAGTTACTCGGGGACAGAAAATGCAACTAATGGAAAACTGTTTTTT

j_gene: TRBJ1-1
v_gene: TRBV5-4
d_gene: .
abundance: .
CDR3aa: CASVADSTEAFF
CDR3nt: TGTGCCAGCGTCGCGGACAGCACTGAAGCTTTCTTT

j_gene: TRBJ2-3
v_gene: TRBV11-2
d_gene: .
abundance: .
CDR3aa: CVSSFRLVTDTQCF
CDR3nt: TGTGTCAGCAGCTTCAGACTAGTCACAGATACGCAGTGTTTT

j_gene: TRBJ2-4
v_gene: TRBV11-2
d_gene: .
abundance: .
CDR3aa: CASSPRGAPTKNVQYF
CDR3nt: TGTGCTAGCAGCCCCCGGGGGGCACCGACCAAAAACGTTCAGTACTTC

j_gene: TRBJ2-7
v_gene: TRBV12-3/TRBV12-4
d_gene: .
abundance: .
CDR3aa: CANSLVGQAYEQYF
CDR3nt: TGTGCCAACAGTTTGGTCGGCCAAGCCTACGAGCAGTACTTC

j_gene: TRBJ2-3
v_gene: TRBV27
d_gene: TRBD2
abundance: .
CDR3aa: CATRPRLAGTDTQYF
CDR3nt: TGTGCGACCCGTCCAAGACTAGCGGGCACAGATACGCAGTATTTT

j_gene: TRBJ2-1
v_gene: TRBV11-2
d_gene: TRBD2
abundance: many
CDR3aa: CASSFPSGSYNEQFF
CDR3nt: TGTGCCAGCAGCTTTCCGAGCGGGAGCTACAATGAGCAGTTCTTC

j_gene: TRBJ1-5
v_gene: TRBV6-5
d_gene: TRBD1
abundance: .
CDR3aa: CASSDRQGRPQHF
CDR3nt: TGTGCCAGCAGCGATAGACAGGGGCGGCCCCAGCATTTT

j_gene: TRBJ1-1
v_gene: TRBV12-3/TRBV12-4
d_gene: .
abundance: .
CDR3aa: CTSSERRGTEAFF
CDR3nt: TGTACCAGCAGTGAACGGAGGGGCACTGAAGCTTTCTTT

j_gene: TRBJ2-2
v_gene: TRBV5-5
d_gene: TRBD1
abundance: .
CDR3aa: CASSWGTGTNTGELFF
CDR3nt: TGTGCCAGCAGCTGGGGGACAGGAACGAACACCGGGGAGCTGTTTTTT

j_gene: TRBJ1-5
v_gene: TRBV11-2
d_gene: .
abundance: .
CDR3aa: CASSLNHRRNHPQHF
CDR3nt: TGTGCCAGCAGCTTAAATCACAGGAGAAATCATCCCCAGCACTTT

j_gene: TRBJ2-3
v_gene: TRBV29-1
d_gene: .
abundance: .
CDR3aa: CSTEKGGDTQYF
CDR3nt: TGCAGCACCGAGAAGGGTGGAGATACGCAGTATTTT

j_gene: TRBJ1-4
v_gene: TRBV29-1
d_gene: .
abundance: .
CDR3aa: CSVEENNEKLFF
CDR3nt: TGCAGCGTTGAAGAGAATAATGAAAAACTGTTTTTT

j_gene: TRBJ2-5
v_gene: TRBV6-2/TRBV6-3
d_gene: .
abundance: .
CDR3aa: CASSYHAGVGETQYF
CDR3nt: TGTGCCAGCAGTTATCATGCAGGAGTCGGAGAGACCCAGTACTTC

j_gene: TRBJ2-7
v_gene: TRBV7-8
d_gene: TRBD1
abundance: few
CDR3aa: CASSPRRDRLFYEQYF
CDR3nt: TGTGCCAGCAGCCCCAGGCGGGACAGGTTATTCTACGAGCAGTACTTC

j_gene: TRBJ1-5
v_gene: TRBV11-2
d_gene: .
abundance: .
CDR3aa: CASNLDRGQPQLF
CDR3nt: TGTGCCAGCAACTTAGATCGCGGCCAGCCCCAGCTTTTT

j_gene: TRBJ2-3
v_gene: TRBV5-6
d_gene: TRBD2
abundance: .
CDR3aa: CAGSGRDRPSTDTQYF
CDR3nt: TGTGCCGGCAGCGGGAGAGACAGACCTAGCACAGATACGCAGTATTTT

j_gene: TRBJ2-1
v_gene: TRBV19
d_gene: TRBD2
abundance: once
CDR3aa: CASSTSGRSYNEQFF
CDR3nt: TGTGCCAGTAGTACGAGCGGGAGATCCTACAATGAGCAGTTCTTC

j_gene: TRBJ2-3
v_gene: TRBV6-2/TRBV6-3
d_gene: .
abundance: .
CDR3aa: CASSYGGHPTDTQYF
CDR3nt: TGTGCCAGCAGTTACGGAGGCCACCCCACAGATACGCAGTATTTT

j_gene: TRBJ2-1
v_gene: TRBV7-9
d_gene: .
abundance: few
CDR3aa: CASSLTDHYNEQFF
CDR3nt: TGTGCCAGCAGCTTAACCGACCACTATAATGAGCAGTTCTTC

j_gene: TRBJ2-1
v_gene: TRBV11-2
d_gene: .
abundance: .
CDR3aa: CASSFRGTSESQILNGEQFF
CDR3nt: TGTGCCAGCAGCTTTAGGGGGACTTCGGAGAGCCAGATCCTCAATGGTGAGCAGTTCTTC

j_gene: TRBJ2-3
v_gene: TRBV12-3/TRBV12-4
d_gene: TRBD2
abundance: .
CDR3aa: CASSGTSGDREDMQYF
CDR3nt: TGTGCCAGCAGCGGGACTAGCGGGGATCGAGAGGATATGCAGTATTTT

j_gene: TRBJ1-5
v_gene: TRBV6-2/TRBV6-3
d_gene: .
abundance: .
CDR3aa: CASSYGLQPQHF
CDR3nt: TGTGCCAGCAGTTACGGGCTTCAGCCCCAGCATTTT

j_gene: TRBJ2-1
v_gene: TRBV6-5
d_gene: .
abundance: many
CDR3aa: CASNTGFSSYNEQFF
CDR3nt: TGTGCCAGCAATACGGGCTTTAGCTCCTACAATGAGCAGTTCTTC

j_gene: TRBJ1-5
v_gene: TRBV12-3/TRBV12-4
d_gene: .
abundance: many
CDR3aa: CASSLALFPGQPQHF
CDR3nt: TGTGCCAGCAGTTTAGCGCTGTTCCCCGGCCAGCCCCAGCATTTT

j_gene: TRBJ2-3
v_gene: TRBV11-2
d_gene: TRBD2
abundance: .
CDR3aa: CASSLIITSGYTQYF
CDR3nt: TGTGCCAGCAGCTTAATCATAACTAGCGGTTATACGCAGTATTTT

j_gene: TRBJ2-1
v_gene: TRBV13
d_gene: TRBD2
abundance: few
CDR3aa: CASSLGLAGPNEQFF
CDR3nt: TGTGCCAGCAGCTTAGGACTAGCGGGACCCAATGAGCAGTTCTTC

j_gene: TRBJ2-1
v_gene: TRBV4-1
d_gene: .
abundance: once
CDR3aa: CASSHGGDEQFF
CDR3nt: TGCGCCAGCAGCCATGGGGGAGATGAGCAGTTCTTC

j_gene: TRBJ2-1
v_gene: TRBV7-8
d_gene: TRBD2
abundance: few
CDR3aa: CASSRKLAGAGEQFF
CDR3nt: TGTGCCAGCAGCCGAAAACTAGCGGGAGCCGGTGAGCAGTTCTTC

j_gene: TRBJ2-1
v_gene: TRBV7-9
d_gene: TRBD2
abundance: .
CDR3aa: CASSVSAGGLSYNEQFF
CDR3nt: TGTGCCAGCAGCGTCAGTGCGGGAGGCCTATCATACAATGAGCAGTTCTTC

j_gene: TRBJ1-1
v_gene: TRBV7-9
d_gene: .
abundance: .
CDR3aa: CASSPRGGKMNTEAFF
CDR3nt: TGTGCCAGCAGCCCCAGGGGCGGCAAGATGAACACTGAAGCTTTCTTT

j_gene: TRBJ1-2
v_gene: TRBV30
d_gene: .
abundance: few
CDR3aa: CAWLPDGARGYTF
CDR3nt: TGTGCCTGGCTCCCCGATGGGGCCCGAGGCTACACCTTC

j_gene: TRBJ2-3
v_gene: TRBV28
d_gene: .
abundance: once
CDR3aa: CASSQNRDTDTQYF
CDR3nt: TGTGCCAGCAGTCAAAACCGGGACACAGATACGCAGTATTTT

j_gene: TRBJ1-1
v_gene: TRBV6-5
d_gene: .
abundance: .
CDR3aa: CASVGTPPNMNTEAFF
CDR3nt: TGTGCCAGCGTCGGGACCCCGCCTAACATGAACACTGAAGCTTTCTTT

j_gene: TRBJ1-2
v_gene: TRBV6-2/TRBV6-3
d_gene: .
abundance: many
CDR3aa: CAVLGRGYTF
CDR3nt: TGTGCCGTCCTCGGGCGAGGCTACACCTTC

j_gene: TRBJ1-1
v_gene: TRBV6-5
d_gene: .
abundance: many
CDR3aa: CASISGGNTEAFF
CDR3nt: TGTGCCAGCATCTCGGGGGGGAACACTGAAGCTTTCTTT

j_gene: TRBJ1-5
v_gene: TRBV28
d_gene: .
abundance: once
CDR3aa: CASVWGIGAHHPQHF
CDR3nt: TGTGCCAGCGTTTGGGGAATTGGGGCACATCACCCCCAGCATTTT

j_gene: TRBJ2-1
v_gene: TRBV11-3
d_gene: .
abundance: .
CDR3aa: CASRVSRSYSEQFF
CDR3nt: TGTGCCAGCAGGGTCTCGAGAAGCTACAGTGAGCAGTTCTTC

j_gene: TRBJ2-5
v_gene: TRBV11-2
d_gene: TRBD2
abundance: .
CDR3aa: CVSFRTSGRQETQYF
CDR3nt: TGTGTCAGCTTTCGGACTAGCGGGAGGCAAGAGACCCAGTACTTC

j_gene: TRBJ2-7
v_gene: TRBV5-6
d_gene: .
abundance: .
CDR3aa: CASSSTTGSGSSDEQYF
CDR3nt: TGTGCCAGCAGCTCGACCACGGGGAGTGGGAGCAGCGACGAGCAGTACTTC

j_gene: TRBJ2-7
v_gene: TRBV4-1
d_gene: TRBD2
abundance: .
CDR3aa: CACSQEGTSGFYEQYF
CDR3nt: TGCGCCTGTAGCCAAGAGGGGACTAGCGGCTTTTACGAGCAGTACTTC

j_gene: TRBJ2-1
v_gene: TRBV4-1
d_gene: .
abundance: .
CDR3aa: CASNQDIVRDNEQFF
CDR3nt: TGCGCCAGCAACCAAGACATCGTACGAGACAATGAGCAGTTCTTC